The sequence of this T cell receptor (beta chain) was determined in a study of blood T cell repertoires in COVID-19. At the level of the study: Samples representing acute and convalescent COVID-19 were sourced from the United States, Italy and Spain. PBMCs, B-cell-depleted T cells, or T cells were the source of the cDNA or gDNA that made up the material.

Authors' methods: Reference gene primers were amplified, and this amplification served to estimate nucleated cell counts. Repertoires were generated with immunoSEQ multiplex PCR, while TCRdb's copy carries only in-frame clones and drops some. The V and J calls and clone size are taken from that table; D and trimming were inferred from the DNA. The sample records a few hundred thousand clones, nearly 90% being singletons. In the 2 weeks before study entry, exposed participants met a COVID-19 case, which was PCR-confirmed or clinician-diagnosed. This CDR3 is built from 16 residues. CDR1 is LNHDA and CDR2 is SQIVND in the germline V gene (reference sequence). The junction had 7 bases not matched to a gene; V was cut back by 3 bases and J by 5 bases.

The source is a woman in her 50s who had been exposed to COVID-19. The chain combines TRBV19 with TRBJ2-2, with TRBD1 identical over 9 bases. Source material: PBMCs or T cells enriched from blood (not recorded which). The CDR3 spells CASSIGDRVRTGELFF. The CDR3 coding sequence is TGTGCCAGTAGTATCGGGGACAGGGTACGGACCGGGGAGCTGTTTTTT.